The rows below give T cell receptor beta chains drawn from one sample of a study of patients with pleural tuberculosis. In TCRdb, the reads were re-called with MiXCR into one record per CDR3 protein. The table shows almost 30,000 distinct CDR3 sequences, with 18% occurring only once. The sequenced material came from peripheral blood. Source of these receptors: a human donor with pleural tuberculosis. CDR3s leave out the opening cysteine and the closing phenylalanine or tryptophan. The order of the fields is V gene, J gene, CDR3 protein.

>TRBV29-1|TRBJ1-1
SVEDRSNTEAF
>TRBV4-3|TRBJ2-7
ASSQEAGANYEQY
>TRBV29-1|TRBJ2-3
SGQIGLLMTTDTQY
>TRBV14|TRBJ1-3
ASSQVFSGNTIY
>TRBV7-2|TRBJ1-1
ASSMDGEVETEAF
>TRBV5-4|TRBJ1-1
ASTPDGNTEAL
>TRBV12-3/TRBV12-4|TRBJ2-1
ASSLRLAVTYNEQF
>TRBV28|TRBJ1-2
ASCGDTTAYGYT
>TRBV7-9|TRBJ2-3
ASSARTSADTQY
>TRBV6-1|TRBJ2-1
ASRGQGRSYNEQF
>TRBV2|TRBJ1-2
TSSDGRKYGYN
>TRBV15|TRBJ2-5
ATSRDLQGTQETQY
>TRBV25-1|TRBJ2-3
ACSAHLLPADTQY
>TRBV5-6|TRBJ2-2
ASSLRRTGELF